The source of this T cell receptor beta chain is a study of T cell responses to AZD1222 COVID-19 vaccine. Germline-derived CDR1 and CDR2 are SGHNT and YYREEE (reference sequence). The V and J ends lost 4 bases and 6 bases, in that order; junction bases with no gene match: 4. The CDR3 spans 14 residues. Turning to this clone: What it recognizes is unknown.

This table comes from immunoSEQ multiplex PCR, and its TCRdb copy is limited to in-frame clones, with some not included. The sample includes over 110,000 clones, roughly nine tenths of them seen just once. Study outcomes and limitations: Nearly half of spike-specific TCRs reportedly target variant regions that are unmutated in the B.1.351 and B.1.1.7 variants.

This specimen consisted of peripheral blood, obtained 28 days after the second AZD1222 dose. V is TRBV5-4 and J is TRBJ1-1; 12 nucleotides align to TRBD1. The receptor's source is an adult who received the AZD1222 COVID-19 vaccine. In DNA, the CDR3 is TGTGCCAGCAGCCTCCGGGACAGGGGGCCTGAAGCTTTCTTT. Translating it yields CASSLRDRGPEAFF.